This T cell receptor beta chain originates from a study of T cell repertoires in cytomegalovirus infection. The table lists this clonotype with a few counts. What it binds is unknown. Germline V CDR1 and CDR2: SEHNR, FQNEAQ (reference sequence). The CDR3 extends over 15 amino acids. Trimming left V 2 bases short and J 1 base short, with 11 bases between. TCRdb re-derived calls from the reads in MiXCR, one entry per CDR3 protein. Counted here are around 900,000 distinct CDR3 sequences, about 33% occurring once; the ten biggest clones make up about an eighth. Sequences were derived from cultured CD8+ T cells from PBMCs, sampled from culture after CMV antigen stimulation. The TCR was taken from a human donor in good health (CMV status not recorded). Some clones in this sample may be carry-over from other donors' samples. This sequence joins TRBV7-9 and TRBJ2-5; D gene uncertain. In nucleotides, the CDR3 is TGTGCCAGCAGCTTAACCGGACCGAGCCAAGAGACCCAGTACTTC. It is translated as CASSLTGPSQETQYF.